This T cell receptor beta chain was observed in a study of cytomegalovirus exposure and HLA in healthy donors. Regarding the study as a whole: Previously analyzed data showed that most TCR beta V segments were productive at a frequency of about 90% or about 30%. Later analysis associated a missense DCLRE1C variant with TCR beta V- and J-gene trimming. The likely explanation for a cluster of highly shared sequence variants was sequencing artifact. Later on, an analysis found that several of the most significant clusters appeared to be linked to common viral pathogens, which included parvovirus B19.

Germline CDR1 and CDR2: MNHEY and SMNVEV (reference sequence). CDR3 length: 14 amino acids. Trimming pared 5 bases from V and 0 bases from J, leaving 11 bases between. This clone appeared once. Its target is not known. The PCR contained 60 Vbeta and 13 Jbeta primers. Libraries were prepared by immunoSEQ multiplex PCR; TCRdb keeps only in-frame clonotypes and omits some of them. The data hold more than 85,000 clones, with around 73% observed a single time. Sequencing was performed on PBMCs. This receptor was obtained from a female donor in good health and CMV-seronegative. This sequence joins TRBV27 and TRBJ2-7; D might be TRBD2 (7 bases). This CDR3 reads CASSRGATSYEQYF. For the CDR3, the DNA is TGTGCCAGCAGTCGGGGGGCCACCTCCTACGAGCAGTACTTC.